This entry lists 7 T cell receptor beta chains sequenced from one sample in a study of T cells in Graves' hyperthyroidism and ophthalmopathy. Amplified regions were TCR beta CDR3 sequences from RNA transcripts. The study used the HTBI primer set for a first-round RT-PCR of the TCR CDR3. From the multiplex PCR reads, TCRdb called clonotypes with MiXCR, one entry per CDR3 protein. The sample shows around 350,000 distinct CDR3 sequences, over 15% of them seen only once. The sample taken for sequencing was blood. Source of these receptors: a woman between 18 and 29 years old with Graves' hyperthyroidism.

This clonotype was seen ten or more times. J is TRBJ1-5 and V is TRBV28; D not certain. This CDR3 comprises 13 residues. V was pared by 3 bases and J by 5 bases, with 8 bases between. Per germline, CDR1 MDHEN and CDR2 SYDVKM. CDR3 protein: CASSLSTDQPQHF. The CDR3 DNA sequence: TGTGCCAGCAGTTTGTCCACAGATCAGCCCCAGCATTTT. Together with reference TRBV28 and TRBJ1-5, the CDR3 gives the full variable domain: DVKVTQSSRYLVKRTGEKVFLECVQDMDHENMFWYRQDPGLGLRLIYFSYDVKMKEKGDIPEGYSVSREKKERFSLILESASTNQTSMYLCASSLSTDQPQHFGDGTRLSIL.

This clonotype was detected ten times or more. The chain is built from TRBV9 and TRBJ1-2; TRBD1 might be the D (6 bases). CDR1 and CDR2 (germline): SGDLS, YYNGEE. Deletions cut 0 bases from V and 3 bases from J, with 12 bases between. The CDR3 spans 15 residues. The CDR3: CASSVEAGAHYGYTF. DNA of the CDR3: TGTGCCAGCAGCGTAGAAGCAGGGGCCCACTATGGCTACACCTTC.

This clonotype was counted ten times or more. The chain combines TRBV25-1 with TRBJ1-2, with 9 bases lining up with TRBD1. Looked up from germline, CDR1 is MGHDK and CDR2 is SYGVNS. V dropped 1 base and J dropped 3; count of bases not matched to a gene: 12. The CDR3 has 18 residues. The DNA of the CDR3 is TGTGCCAGCAGTGAATCGATCACAGATTGGACAGGGGACTATGGCTACACCTTC. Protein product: CASSESITDWTGDYGYTF.

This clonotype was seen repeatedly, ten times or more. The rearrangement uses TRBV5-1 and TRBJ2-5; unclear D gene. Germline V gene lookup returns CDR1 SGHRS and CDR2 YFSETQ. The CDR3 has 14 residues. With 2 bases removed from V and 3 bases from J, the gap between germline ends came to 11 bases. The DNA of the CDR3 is TGCGCCAGCAGCTTTTATCAGGAAGAAGAGACCCAGTACTTC. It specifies CASSFYQEEETQYF.

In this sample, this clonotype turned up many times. In DNA form, the CDR3 reads TGCAGTGCTAGAGACACGACGGGCAGGGTGGCCTACGAGCAGTACTTC. It codes for CSARDTTGRVAYEQYF. This chain uses TRBV20-1 with TRBJ2-7, with D possibly being TRBD1 (5 bases). This CDR3 has 16 residues. Trimming took off 0 bases at V and 2 bases at J, with 17 bases between the two ends. Germline lookup yields CDR1 DFQATT and CDR2 SNEGSKA (reference sequence).

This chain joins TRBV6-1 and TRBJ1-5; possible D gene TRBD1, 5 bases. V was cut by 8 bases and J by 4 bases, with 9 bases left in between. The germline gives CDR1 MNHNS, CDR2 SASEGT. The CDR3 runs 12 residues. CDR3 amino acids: CASRGINQPQHF. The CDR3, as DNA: TGTGCCAGCCGGGGGATTAATCAGCCCCAGCATTTT.

CDR3 sequence: CASSQGQGDGYTF. CDR3 nucleotides: TGTGCCAGCAGCCAGGGACAGGGTGATGGCTACACCTTC. The rearrangement joins TRBV7-8 to TRBJ1-2, with 9 bases aligning to TRBD1. Germline V CDR1 and CDR2: SGHVS, FQNEAQ. J was trimmed by 6 bases and V by 5 bases; bases with no gene match: 4. The CDR3 contains 13 residues.